This TCR beta chain was captured in a study of blood T cell repertoires in COVID-19. Background on the study: T cells, B-cell-depleted T cells, or PBMCs provided the cDNA or gDNA that served as material.

V gave up 2 bases and J gave up 1 base; unmatched junction bases: 8. Germline V CDR1 and CDR2: SGHDT, YYEEEE. The CDR3 has 17 amino acids. Some clones are missing from TCRdb's copy, which holds only in-frame ones; the method was immunoSEQ multiplex PCR. Of fewer than 250,000 clones detected, roughly 91% appear once; the ten largest clones hold roughly 0.89%. The chain uses TRBV5-6 and TRBJ2-2; 7 bases fit TRBD1. Material for sequencing was peripheral blood. This receptor was identified in a man aged 30 to 45 with COVID-19, enrolled during active disease. The CDR3 reads CASSLVTGSENTGELFF. The CDR3 nucleotides are TGTGCCAGCAGCTTAGTGACAGGGAGTGAGAACACCGGGGAGCTGTTTTTT. The whole variable domain, filled in from reference TRBV5-6 and TRBJ2-2, reads DAGVTQSPTHLIKTRGQQVTLRCSPKSGHDTVSWYQQALGQGPQFIFQYYEEEERQRGNFPDRFSGHQFPNYSSELNVNALLLGDSALYLCASSLVTGSENTGELFFGEGSRLTVL.